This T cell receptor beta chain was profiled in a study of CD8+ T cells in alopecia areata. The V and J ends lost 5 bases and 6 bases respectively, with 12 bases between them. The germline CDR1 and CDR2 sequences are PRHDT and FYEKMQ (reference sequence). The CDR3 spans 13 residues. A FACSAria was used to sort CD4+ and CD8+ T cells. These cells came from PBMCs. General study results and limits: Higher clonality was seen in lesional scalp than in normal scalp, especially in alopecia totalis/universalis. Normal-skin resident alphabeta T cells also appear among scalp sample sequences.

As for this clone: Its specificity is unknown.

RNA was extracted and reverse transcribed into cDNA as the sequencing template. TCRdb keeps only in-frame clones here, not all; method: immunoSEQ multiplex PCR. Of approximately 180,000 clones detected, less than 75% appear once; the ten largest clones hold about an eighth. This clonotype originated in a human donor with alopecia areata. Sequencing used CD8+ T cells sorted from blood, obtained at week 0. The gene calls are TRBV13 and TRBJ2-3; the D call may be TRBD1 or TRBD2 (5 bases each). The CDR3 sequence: CASSPAGTDTQYF. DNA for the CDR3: TGTGCCAGCAGCCCCGCCGGGACGGATACGCAGTATTTT.